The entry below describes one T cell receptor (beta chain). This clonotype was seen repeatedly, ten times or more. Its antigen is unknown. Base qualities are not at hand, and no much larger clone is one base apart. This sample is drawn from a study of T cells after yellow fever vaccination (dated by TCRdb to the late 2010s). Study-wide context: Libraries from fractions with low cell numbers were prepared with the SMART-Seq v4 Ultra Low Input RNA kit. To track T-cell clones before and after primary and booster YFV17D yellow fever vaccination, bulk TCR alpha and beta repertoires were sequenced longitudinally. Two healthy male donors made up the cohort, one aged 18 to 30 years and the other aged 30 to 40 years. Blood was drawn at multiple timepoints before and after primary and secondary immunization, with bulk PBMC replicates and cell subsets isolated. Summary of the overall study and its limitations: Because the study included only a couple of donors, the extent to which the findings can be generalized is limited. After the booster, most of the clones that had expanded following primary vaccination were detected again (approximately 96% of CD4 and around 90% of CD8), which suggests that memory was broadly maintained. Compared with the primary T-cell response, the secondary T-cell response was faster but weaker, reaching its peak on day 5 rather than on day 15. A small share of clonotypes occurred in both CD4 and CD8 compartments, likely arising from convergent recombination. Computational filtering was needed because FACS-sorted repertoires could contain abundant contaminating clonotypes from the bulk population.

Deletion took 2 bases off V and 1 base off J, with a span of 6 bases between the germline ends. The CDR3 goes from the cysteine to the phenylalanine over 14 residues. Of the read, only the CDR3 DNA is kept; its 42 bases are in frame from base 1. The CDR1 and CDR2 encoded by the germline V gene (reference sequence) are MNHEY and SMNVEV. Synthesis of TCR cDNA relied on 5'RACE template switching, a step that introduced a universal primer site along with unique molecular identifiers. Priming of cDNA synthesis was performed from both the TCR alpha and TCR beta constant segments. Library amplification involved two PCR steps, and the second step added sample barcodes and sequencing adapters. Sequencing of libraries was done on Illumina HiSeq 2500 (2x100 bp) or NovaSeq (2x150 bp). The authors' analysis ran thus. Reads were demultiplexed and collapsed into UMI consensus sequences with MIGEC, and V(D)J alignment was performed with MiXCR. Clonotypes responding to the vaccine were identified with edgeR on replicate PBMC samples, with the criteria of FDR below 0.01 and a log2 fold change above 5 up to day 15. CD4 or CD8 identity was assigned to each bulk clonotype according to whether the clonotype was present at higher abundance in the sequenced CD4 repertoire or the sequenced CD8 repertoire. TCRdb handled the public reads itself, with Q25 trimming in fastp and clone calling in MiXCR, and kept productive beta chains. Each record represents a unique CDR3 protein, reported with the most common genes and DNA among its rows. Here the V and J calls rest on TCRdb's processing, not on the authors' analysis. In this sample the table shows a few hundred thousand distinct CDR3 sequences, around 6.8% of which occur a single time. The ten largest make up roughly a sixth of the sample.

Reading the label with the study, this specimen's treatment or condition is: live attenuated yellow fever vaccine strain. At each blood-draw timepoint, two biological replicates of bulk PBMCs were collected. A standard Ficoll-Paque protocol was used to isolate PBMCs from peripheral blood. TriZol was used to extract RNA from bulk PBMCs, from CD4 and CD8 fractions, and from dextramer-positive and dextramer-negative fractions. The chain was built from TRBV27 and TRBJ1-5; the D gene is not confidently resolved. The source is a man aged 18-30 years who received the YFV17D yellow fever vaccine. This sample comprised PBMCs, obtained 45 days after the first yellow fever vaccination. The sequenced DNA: TGTGCCAGCAGTTTAAAGAGGAGCAATCAGCCCCAGCATTTT. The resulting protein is CASSLKRSNQPQHF.